The sequence of this T cell receptor (beta chain) was determined in a study of blood T cell repertoires in COVID-19. Living in under 30 US areas, the participants were between roughly 18 and 90 years of age. Remarks on this clone: Within the sample, other DNA sequences also encode this same CDR3.

Data came from immunoSEQ multiplex PCR; TCRdb stores just in-frame clones and leaves some out. The table records roughly 250,000 clones, 80% to 90% of them present only once. The CDR3 spans 14 residues. The trim removed 5 bases at V and 0 bases at J, leaving 2 bases unmatched. Germline CDR1 and CDR2: MDHEN and SYDVKM. Sequencing used PBMCs or T cells enriched from blood (not recorded which). This TCR came from a woman in her late teens or twenties who had recovered from COVID-19. The chain joins TRBV28 to TRBJ1-1; 8 nucleotides match TRBD1. The CDR3 sequence: CASSRQGLNTEAFF. In DNA form, the CDR3 reads TGTGCCAGCAGTAGACAGGGGCTGAACACTGAAGCTTTCTTT.